Below are 22 T cell receptor beta chains sequenced from a single sample in a study of long-term antiretroviral therapy in people with HIV. It was version v3.0 of the immunoSEQ assay that was run at survey level. Measured with immunoSEQ multiplex PCR; TCRdb has only the in-frame clones, and not every one. Among about 7,100 clones listed, around 85% were seen once. The source was unsorted PBMCs, collected 1.1 years after starting antiretroviral therapy. These receptors were obtained from a man aged 40-49 years with HIV.

This clone showed up just once. The V call is TRBV30, the J call TRBJ1-2; no reliable D call. The CDR3 has 15 amino acids. The ends were cut back, 2 bases at V and 1 base at J, with 14 bases in the middle. Germline V lookup: CDR1 GTSNPN, CDR2 SVGIG (reference sequence). The CDR3 nucleotides read TGTGCCTGGAGTAGGCTTAATGGGGATAACTATGGCTACACCTTC. Its translation is CAWSRLNGDNYGYTF.

This clone was observed a single time. V is TRBV29-1 and J is TRBJ1-1, with 9 bases aligning to TRBD1. CDR1 and CDR2 from the germline V gene are SQVTM and ANQGSEA. The CDR3 spans 13 residues. Losses at the gene ends were 7 bases for V and 3 bases for J; bases not matched to a gene: 6. Here the CDR3 DNA reads TGCAGCGCTTCACAGGGGGCGGACACTGAAGCTTTCTTT. It is translated as CSASQGADTEAFF.

The chain combines TRBV7-9 with TRBJ1-2, with TRBD1 as a possible D gene (5 bases). This CDR3 spans 13 amino acids. The germline V gene has CDR1 SEHNR and CDR2 FQNEAQ (reference sequence). Trimming took 1 base from V and 6 from J, leaving 9 bases between them. CDR3 region: CASSLEGWDGYTF. The CDR3 DNA sequence: TGTGCCAGCAGCTTAGAGGGGTGGGATGGCTACACCTTC.

This clone showed up just once. The chain has TRBV6-1 and TRBJ2-2; D is unclear. CDR1 is MNHNS, CDR2 SASEGT, per germline. The germline V and J ends were trimmed by 8 bases and 2 bases, with 12 bases remaining between them. The CDR3 sequence is 14 residues long. DNA for the CDR3: TGTGCCAGCTCGAAGGTACCAAACACCGGGGAGCTGTTTTTT. This gives the protein CASSKVPNTGELFF.

The chain combines TRBV27 with TRBJ1-1, with 9 bases matching TRBD1. Germline loops: CDR1 MNHEY, CDR2 SMNVEV (reference sequence). The length of the CDR3 is 14 residues. V was pared by 5 bases and J by 2 bases, with 3 bases of the junction left unmatched. Here the CDR3 DNA reads TGTGCCAGCAGTGTACAGGGGGCAAACACTGAAGCTTTCTTT. Translation gives CASSVQGANTEAFF.

The CDR3 DNA is TGTGCCAGCTCACACCGGACAGGGGGCTTCTACGAGCAGTACTTC. This encodes CASSHRTGGFYEQYF. V is TRBV18 and J is TRBJ2-7, with TRBD1 identical over 11 bases. Germline CDR1 reads KGHSH; CDR2 reads LQKENI. This CDR3 contains 15 residues. V shed 4 bases and J 3 bases; nucleotides not matched to a gene: 5.

This chain uses TRBV2 with TRBJ1-1, with 9 nucleotides matching TRBD1. This CDR3 contains 15 residues. Germline V lookup: CDR1 SNHLY, CDR2 FYNNEI. V lost 6 bases and J lost 4; bases outside the gene matches: 9. Here the CDR3 DNA reads TGTGCCAGCAGGGGACCGGGACAGGGAAGCACTGAAGCTTTCTTT. Encoded protein: CASRGPGQGSTEAFF.

The sample holds a few counts of this clone. This chain joins TRBV27 and TRBJ1-2, with D hard to call. Germline V gene lookup returns CDR1 MNHEY and CDR2 SMNVEV (reference sequence). The CDR3 length is 14 residues. The germline V and J ends were trimmed by 2 bases and 10 bases, with 17 bases remaining between them. The CDR3 sequence: CASSLVFGGRDYTF. CDR3 DNA: TGTGCCAGCAGTTTAGTTTTTGGAGGTCGGGACTACACCTTC.

V usage is TRBV7-3 and J usage is TRBJ2-1, with D possibly TRBD2 on 7 matching bases. Trimming took 0 bases from V and 8 from J, leaving 11 bases between them. Germline V gene sequence: CDR1 SGHTA, CDR2 FQGTGA. This CDR3 contains 14 residues. The CDR3 spells CASSLTGGLDEQFF. The CDR3 DNA reads as TGTGCCAGCAGCTTAACGGGGGGGCTGGATGAGCAGTTCTTC.

The chain has TRBV30 and TRBJ2-1; D possibly corresponds to TRBD2 (5 bases). V was trimmed by 7 bases and J by 1 base, leaving 17 bases between them. Germline CDR1 GTSNPN, CDR2 SVGIG (reference sequence). This CDR3 is 15 amino acids long. The CDR3 loop reads CAYQTRGRSYNEQFF. In nucleotides, the CDR3 is TGTGCCTACCAAACGCGAGGGCGGTCCTACAATGAGCAGTTCTTC.

The chain is built from TRBV5-1 and TRBJ2-2; D might be TRBD1 (6 bases). The germline V and J ends were trimmed by 1 base and 5 bases, with 18 bases remaining between them. Germline loops: CDR1 SGHRS, CDR2 YFSETQ. This CDR3 contains 17 residues. The CDR3 loop is CASSLRAGAKGTGELFF. CDR3 DNA: TGCGCCAGCAGCTTGAGGGCAGGGGCGAAAGGGACCGGGGAGCTGTTTTTT.

This clone has more than one count but fewer than ten. The chain couples TRBV7-9 to TRBJ2-7; D remains ambiguous. V lost 5 bases and J 2 bases, leaving 10 bases between the germline ends. The CDR3 is made up of 13 amino acids. CDR1 is SEHNR and CDR2 is FQNEAQ in the germline V gene (reference sequence). DNA for the CDR3: TGTGCCAGCAGCCACCATCACCCCTACGAGCAGTACTTC. Protein sequence: CASSHHHPYEQYF.

The chain carries TRBV20-1 and TRBJ2-1; D unresolved. V was clipped by 3 bases and J by 8 bases, with 5 bases between them. CDR3 size: 10 residues. Germline V gives CDR1 DFQATT, CDR2 SNEGSKA (reference sequence). The CDR3 DNA is TGCAGTGCTAGGAGGTATGAGCAGTTCTTC. The encoded protein is CSARRYEQFF.

The gene calls are TRBV2 and TRBJ1-5; D might be TRBD1 (5 bases). Germline lookup yields CDR1 SNHLY and CDR2 FYNNEI. The V and J ends lost 2 bases and 0 bases respectively, with 14 bases between them. The CDR3 sequence is 17 residues long. The CDR3 spells CASSERAPDSSNQPQHF. The CDR3 nucleotides are TGTGCCAGCAGTGAAAGGGCCCCTGACAGTAGCAATCAGCCCCAGCATTTT.

This clone appeared once. V gene TRBV7-8 combines with J gene TRBJ2-3; no clear D gene. Trimming pared 6 bases from V and 5 bases from J, leaving 12 bases between. Germline CDR1 reads SGHVS; CDR2 reads FQNEAQ. This CDR3 is built from 13 residues. CDR3 in amino acids: CASRSSDGDTQYF. The CDR3 coding sequence is TGTGCCAGCAGGTCAAGCGACGGAGATACGCAGTATTTT.

V and J are TRBV6-1 and TRBJ2-5, with D perhaps assigned TRBD1 or TRBD2 (5 bases each). Deletions cut 3 bases from V and 5 bases from J, with 10 bases between. Germline V CDR1 and CDR2: MNHNS, SASEGT. The CDR3 has 13 amino acids. This chain's CDR3 is CASSESGRETQYF. The CDR3 region has the DNA TGTGCCAGCAGTGAGTCGGGGCGGGAGACCCAGTACTTC.

The gene calls are TRBV28 and TRBJ1-1; 8 bases are shared with TRBD1. Germline CDR1 and CDR2: MDHEN and SYDVKM. CDR3 size: 14 residues. V lost 2 bases to trimming and J lost 5 bases; unmatched junction nucleotides: 4. CDR3 in DNA: TGTGCCAGCAGTTTAGCAGGGGGCGGAACTGAAGCTTTCTTT. Protein product: CASSLAGGGTEAFF.

The gene calls are TRBV2 and TRBJ1-5; a weak D match, TRBD1 (6 bases). V was clipped by 3 bases and J by 9 bases, with 9 bases between them. This CDR3 region has 12 residues. Per the germline V gene, CDR1 is SNHLY and CDR2 is FYNNEI. The CDR3 DNA reads TGTGCCAGCAGTGAGGGGGGGCCGCCCCAGCATTTT. It encodes CASSEGGPPQHF.

This rearrangement joins TRBV30 to TRBJ1-2; unclear D gene. The CDR3 contains 14 residues. Germline assignment: CDR1 GTSNPN and CDR2 SVGIG (reference sequence). The V end was cut by 0 bases, the J end by 2 bases, with 10 bases between. The CDR3, as DNA: TGTGCCTGGAGTGTACTAGGACGGAACTATGGCTACACCTTC. This gives the protein CAWSVLGRNYGYTF.

CDR3 in amino acids: CASIRDRSTNEKLFF. The CDR3 DNA is TGTGCCAGCATTCGGGACAGGTCAACTAATGAAAAACTGTTTTTT. The rearrangement joins TRBV2 to TRBJ1-4, with 8 bases identical to TRBD1. The CDR3 has 15 residues. The germline CDR1 and CDR2 sequences are SNHLY and FYNNEI. After removal of 7 bases from V and 0 bases from J, the junction contained 4 bases not matched to a gene.

The chain recombines TRBV7-9 with TRBJ2-6; a weak D match, TRBD1 (5 bases). The CDR3 consists of 17 residues. The V end lost 3 bases, the J end lost 0 bases, and 12 bases lay between the germline ends. Germline V gives CDR1 SEHNR, CDR2 FQNEAQ (reference sequence). CDR3 nucleotide sequence: TGTGCCAGCAGCTTCCGACAGTGGAGCTCTGGGGCCAACGTCCTGACTTTC. Translation gives CASSFRQWSSGANVLTF.

This chain uses TRBV7-9 with TRBJ2-7; D is perhaps TRBD2 (7 bases). CDR1 is SEHNR, CDR2 FQNEAQ, per germline (reference sequence). Trimming removed 0 bases at V and 5 bases at J, with 14 bases between. This CDR3 spans 15 amino acids. CDR3 in DNA: TGTGCCAGCAGCTTAGCGGGGGGGCCTTTTGACGAGCAGTACTTC. It translates to CASSLAGGPFDEQYF.